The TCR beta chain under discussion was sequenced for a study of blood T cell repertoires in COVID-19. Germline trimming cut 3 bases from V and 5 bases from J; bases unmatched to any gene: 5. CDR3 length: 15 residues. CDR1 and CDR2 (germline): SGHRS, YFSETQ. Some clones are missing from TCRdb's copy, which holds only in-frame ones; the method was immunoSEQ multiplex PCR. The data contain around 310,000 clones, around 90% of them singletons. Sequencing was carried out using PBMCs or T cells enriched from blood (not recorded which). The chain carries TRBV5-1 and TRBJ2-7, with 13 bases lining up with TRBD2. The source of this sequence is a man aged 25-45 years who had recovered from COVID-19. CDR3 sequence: CASSSTSGGAHEQYF. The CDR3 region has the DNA TGCGCCAGCAGCTCAACTAGCGGGGGGGCCCACGAGCAGTACTTC.